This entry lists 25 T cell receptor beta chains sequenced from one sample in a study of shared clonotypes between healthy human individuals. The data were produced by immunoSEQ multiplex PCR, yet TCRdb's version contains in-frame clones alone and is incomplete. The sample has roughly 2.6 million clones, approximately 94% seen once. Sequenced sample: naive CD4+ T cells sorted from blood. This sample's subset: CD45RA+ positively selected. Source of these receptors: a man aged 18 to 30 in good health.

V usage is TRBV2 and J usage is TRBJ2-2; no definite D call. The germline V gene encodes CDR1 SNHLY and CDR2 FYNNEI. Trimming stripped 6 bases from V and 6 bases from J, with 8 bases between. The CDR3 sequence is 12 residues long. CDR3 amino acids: CASRYSAGELFF. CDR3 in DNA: TGTGCCAGCAGATACTCGGCCGGGGAGCTGTTTTTT.

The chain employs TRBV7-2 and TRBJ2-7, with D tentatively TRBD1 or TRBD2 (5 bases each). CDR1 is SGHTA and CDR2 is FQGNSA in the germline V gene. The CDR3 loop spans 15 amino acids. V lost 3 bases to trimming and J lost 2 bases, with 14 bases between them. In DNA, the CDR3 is TGTGCCAGCAGCTTCTCTGGGACCGAAACCTACGAGCAGTACTTC. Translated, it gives CASSFSGTETYEQYF.

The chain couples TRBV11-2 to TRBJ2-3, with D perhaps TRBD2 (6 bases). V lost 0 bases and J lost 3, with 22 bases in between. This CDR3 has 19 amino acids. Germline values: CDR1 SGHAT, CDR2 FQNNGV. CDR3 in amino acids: CASSLDRGTLLYRTDTQYF. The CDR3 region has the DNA TGTGCCAGCAGCTTAGATCGCGGGACCCTTCTTTATAGGACAGATACGCAGTATTTT.

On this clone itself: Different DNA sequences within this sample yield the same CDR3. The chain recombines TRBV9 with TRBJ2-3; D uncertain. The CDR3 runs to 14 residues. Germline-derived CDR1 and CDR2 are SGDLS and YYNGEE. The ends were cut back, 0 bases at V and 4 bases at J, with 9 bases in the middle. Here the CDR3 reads CASSVGGTADTQYF. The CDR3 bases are TGTGCCAGCAGCGTAGGGGGTACCGCAGATACGCAGTATTTT.

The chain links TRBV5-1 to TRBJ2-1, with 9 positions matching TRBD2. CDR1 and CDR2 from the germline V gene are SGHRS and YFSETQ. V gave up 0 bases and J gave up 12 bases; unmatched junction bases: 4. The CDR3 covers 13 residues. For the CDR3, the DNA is TGCGCCAGCAGCTTGGGCCAGCGGGGGGCGCAGTTCTTC. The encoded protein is CASSLGQRGAQFF.

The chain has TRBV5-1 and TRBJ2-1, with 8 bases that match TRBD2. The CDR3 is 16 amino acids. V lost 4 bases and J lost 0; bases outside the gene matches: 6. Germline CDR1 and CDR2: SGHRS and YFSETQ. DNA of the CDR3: TGCGCCAGCAGCACGACAAGCGGGGGCTCCTACAATGAGCAGTTCTTC. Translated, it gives CASSTTSGGSYNEQFF.

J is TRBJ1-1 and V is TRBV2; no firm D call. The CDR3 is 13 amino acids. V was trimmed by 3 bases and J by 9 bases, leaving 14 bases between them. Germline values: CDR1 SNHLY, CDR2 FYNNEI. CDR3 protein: CASSDSLTSQAFF. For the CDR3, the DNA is TGTGCCAGCAGTGACAGCCTGACGTCCCAAGCTTTCTTT.

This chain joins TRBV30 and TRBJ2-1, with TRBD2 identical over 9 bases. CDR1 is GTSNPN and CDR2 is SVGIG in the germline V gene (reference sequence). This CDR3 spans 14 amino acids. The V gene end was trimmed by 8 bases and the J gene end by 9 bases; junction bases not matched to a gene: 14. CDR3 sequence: CASPTSGLTGEQFF. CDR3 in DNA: TGTGCCAGCCCGACTAGCGGCCTTACCGGTGAGCAGTTCTTC.

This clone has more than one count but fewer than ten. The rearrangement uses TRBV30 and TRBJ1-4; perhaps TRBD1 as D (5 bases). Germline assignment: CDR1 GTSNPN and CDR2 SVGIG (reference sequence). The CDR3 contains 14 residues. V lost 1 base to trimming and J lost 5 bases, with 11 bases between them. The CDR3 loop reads CAWSDGRGNEKLFF. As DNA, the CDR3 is TGTGCCTGGAGTGATGGACGGGGGAATGAAAAACTGTTTTTT.

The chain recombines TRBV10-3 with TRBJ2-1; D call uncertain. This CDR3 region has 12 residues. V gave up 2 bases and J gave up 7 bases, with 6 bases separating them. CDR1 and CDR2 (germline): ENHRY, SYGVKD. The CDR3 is CAISESENEQFF. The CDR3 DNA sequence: TGTGCCATCAGTGAGAGCGAGAATGAGCAGTTCTTC.

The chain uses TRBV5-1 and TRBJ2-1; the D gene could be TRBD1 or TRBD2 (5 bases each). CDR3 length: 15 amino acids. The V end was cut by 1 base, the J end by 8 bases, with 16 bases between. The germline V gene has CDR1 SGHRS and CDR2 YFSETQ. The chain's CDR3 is CASSLSSAGDHEQFF. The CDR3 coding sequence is TGCGCCAGCAGCTTGTCATCGGCTGGGGACCATGAGCAGTTCTTC. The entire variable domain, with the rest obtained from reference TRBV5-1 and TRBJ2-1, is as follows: KAGVTQTPRYLIKTRGQQVTLSCSPISGHRSVSWYQQTPGQGLQFLFEYFSETQRNKGNFPGRFSGRQFSNSRSEMNVSTLELGDSALYLCASSLSSAGDHEQFFGPGTRLTVL.

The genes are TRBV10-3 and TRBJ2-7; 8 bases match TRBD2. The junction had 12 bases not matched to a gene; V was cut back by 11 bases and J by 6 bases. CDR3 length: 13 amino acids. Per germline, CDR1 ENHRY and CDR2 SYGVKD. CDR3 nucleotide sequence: TGTGCCGCGACTAGCGCAGAGGTTAGCGAGCAGTACTTC. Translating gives CAATSAEVSEQYF.

CDR3 nucleotides: TGTGCCAGCAGCGTAGGGTTAGCGGGGTTGGACGAGCAGTACTTC. This codes for CASSVGLAGLDEQYF. The V call is TRBV9, the J call TRBJ2-7; 8 positions match TRBD2. The germline V gene encodes CDR1 SGDLS and CDR2 YYNGEE. The CDR3 consists of 15 residues. V was pared by 0 bases and J by 5 bases, with 7 bases of the junction left unmatched.

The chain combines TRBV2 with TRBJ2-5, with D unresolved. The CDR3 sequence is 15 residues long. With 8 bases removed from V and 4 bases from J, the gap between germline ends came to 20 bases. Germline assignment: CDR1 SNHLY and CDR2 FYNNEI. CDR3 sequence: CASAPPLVLGETQYF. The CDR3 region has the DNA TGTGCCAGCGCTCCCCCGCTAGTTCTAGGAGAGACCCAGTACTTC.

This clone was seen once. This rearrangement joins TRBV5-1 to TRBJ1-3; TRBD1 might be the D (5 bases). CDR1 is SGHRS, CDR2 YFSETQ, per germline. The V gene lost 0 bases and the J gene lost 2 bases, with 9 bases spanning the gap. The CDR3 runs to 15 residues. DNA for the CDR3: TGCGCCAGCAGCTTGGTCGGGGGAACTGGAAACACCATATATTTT. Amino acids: CASSLVGGTGNTIYF.

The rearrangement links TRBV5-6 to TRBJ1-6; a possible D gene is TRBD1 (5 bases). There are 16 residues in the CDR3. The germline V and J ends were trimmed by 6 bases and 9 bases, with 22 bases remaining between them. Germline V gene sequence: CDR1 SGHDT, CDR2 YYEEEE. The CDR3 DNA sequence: TGTGCCAGCACCAGGGCGGCGGGTACTATGCTTTCACCCCTCCACTTT. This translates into CASTRAAGTMLSPLHF.

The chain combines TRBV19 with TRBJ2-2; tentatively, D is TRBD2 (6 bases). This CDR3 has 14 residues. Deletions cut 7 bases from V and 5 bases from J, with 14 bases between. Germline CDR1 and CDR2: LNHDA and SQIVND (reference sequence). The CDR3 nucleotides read TGTGCCAGTAAGGTGGGAGGCCCAACCGGGGAGCTGTTTTTT. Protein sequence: CASKVGGPTGELFF.

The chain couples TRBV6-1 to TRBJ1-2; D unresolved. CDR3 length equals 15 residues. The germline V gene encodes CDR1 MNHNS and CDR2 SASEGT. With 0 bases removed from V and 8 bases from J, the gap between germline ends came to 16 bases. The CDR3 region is CASSEAGYPREGYTF. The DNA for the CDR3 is TGTGCCAGCAGTGAAGCAGGGTACCCCCGGGAGGGCTACACCTTC.

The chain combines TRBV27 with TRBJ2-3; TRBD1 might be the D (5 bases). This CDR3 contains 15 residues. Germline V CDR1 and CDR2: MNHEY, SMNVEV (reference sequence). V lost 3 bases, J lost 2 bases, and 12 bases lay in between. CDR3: CASSFRVLSTDTQYF. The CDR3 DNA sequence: TGTGCCAGCAGTTTCAGGGTTTTATCCACAGATACGCAGTATTTT.

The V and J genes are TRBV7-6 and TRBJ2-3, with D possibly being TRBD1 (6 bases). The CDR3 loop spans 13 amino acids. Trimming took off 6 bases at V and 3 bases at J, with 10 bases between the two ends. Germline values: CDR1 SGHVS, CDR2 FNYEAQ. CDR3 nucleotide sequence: TGTGCCAGCAGTTCCCAGGGGACAGATACGCAGTATTTT. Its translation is CASSSQGTDTQYF.

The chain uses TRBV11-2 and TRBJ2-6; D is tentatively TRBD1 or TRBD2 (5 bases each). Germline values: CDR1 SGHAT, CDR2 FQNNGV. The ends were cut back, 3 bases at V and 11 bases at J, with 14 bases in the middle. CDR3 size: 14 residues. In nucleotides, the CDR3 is TGTGCCAGCAGCTTGGGTCGGGGCTCAGACGTCCTGACTTTC. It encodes CASSLGRGSDVLTF.

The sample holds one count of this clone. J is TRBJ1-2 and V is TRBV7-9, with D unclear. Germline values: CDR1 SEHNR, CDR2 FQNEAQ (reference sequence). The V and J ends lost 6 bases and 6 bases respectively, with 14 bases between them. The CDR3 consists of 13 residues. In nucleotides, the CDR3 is TGTGCCAGCAGGGTTCGGGGTGGGGATGGCTACACCTTC. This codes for CASRVRGGDGYTF.

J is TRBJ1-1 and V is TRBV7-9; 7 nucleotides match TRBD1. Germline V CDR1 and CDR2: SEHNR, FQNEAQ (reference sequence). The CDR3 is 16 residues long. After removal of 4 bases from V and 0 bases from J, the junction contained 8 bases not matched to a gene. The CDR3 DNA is TGTGCCAGCAGCTATCAGACAGGGCCTTTGAACACTGAAGCTTTCTTT. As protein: CASSYQTGPLNTEAFF.

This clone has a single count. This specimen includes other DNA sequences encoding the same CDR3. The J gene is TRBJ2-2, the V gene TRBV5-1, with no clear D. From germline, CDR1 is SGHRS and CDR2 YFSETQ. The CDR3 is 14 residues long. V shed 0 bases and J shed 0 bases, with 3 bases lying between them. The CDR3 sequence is CASSLGSNTGELFF. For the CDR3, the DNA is TGCGCCAGCAGCTTGGGTTCGAACACCGGGGAGCTGTTTTTT.

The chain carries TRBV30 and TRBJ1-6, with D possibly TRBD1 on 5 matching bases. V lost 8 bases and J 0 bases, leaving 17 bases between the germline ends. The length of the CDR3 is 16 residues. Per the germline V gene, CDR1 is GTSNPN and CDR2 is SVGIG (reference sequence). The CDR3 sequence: CASHGEGRSYNSPLHF. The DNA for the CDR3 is TGTGCCAGCCACGGGGAGGGGCGCTCCTATAATTCACCCCTCCACTTT.